These T cell receptor beta chains were read from a single sample in a study of regulatory T cells in long-lasting Graves disease. TCRdb reanalysed the multiplex PCR reads using MiXCR and keeps one entry per CDR3 protein. The sample records 650,000 to 700,000 distinct CDR3 sequences, roughly 30% being singletons. The sample was peripheral blood mononuclear cells (PBMCs), taken when the disease was refractory, from a patient treated with antithyroid drugs. Receptor source: a female donor with Graves disease. Both conserved end residues are part of each CDR3. D genes are given only for firm matches. A row's size may be missing; if present it is once, few, many or a size class.

V gene	clone size	D gene	J gene	CDR3 DNA	CDR3 protein
TRBV10-3	NA	TRBD1	TRBJ2-5	TGTGCCATCAGCGATACTATGACAGGGGAGGAGACCCAGTACTTC	CAISDTMTGEETQYF
TRBV7-9	NA	TRBD1	TRBJ2-5	TGTGCCAGCAGTTTAGGAACAGGGGATGGGCGAGAGACCCAGTACTTC	CASSLGTGDGRETQYF
TRBV2	many	NA	TRBJ2-7	TGTGCCAGCAGGCAGGGGAACGCCGAGCAGTACTTC	CASRQGNAEQYF
TRBV28	many	NA	TRBJ2-7	TGTGCCAGCAGTTTAGGTCAGGGGACCTCCGAGCAGTACTTC	CASSLGQGTSEQYF
TRBV6-1	many	NA	TRBJ1-2	TGTGCCAGCAAAGTCAGCGGCTACTATGGCTACACCTTC	CASKVSGYYGYTF
TRBV28	many	NA	TRBJ1-1	TGTGCCAGCAGGGACACAGAGACTGAAGCTTTCTTT	CASRDTETEAFF
TRBV19	NA	TRBD2	TRBJ2-7	TGTGCCAGTAGTATTGGCCTAGCGGGAGAGGGGACCTACGAGCAGTACTTC	CASSIGLAGEGTYEQYF
TRBV12-3/TRBV12-4	many	TRBD1	TRBJ1-5	TGTGCCAGCAGTTCTGGACAGGACAATCAGCCCCAGCATTTT	CASSSGQDNQPQHF
TRBV6-2/TRBV6-3	NA	NA	TRBJ2-5	TGTGCCAGCACCCTACCCGGAGAGACCCAGTACTTC	CASTLPGETQYF
TRBV7-2	NA	NA	TRBJ1-5	TGTGCCAGCAGCTTATTTTCGGGAACTAGCAATCAGCCCCAGCATTTT	CASSLFSGTSNQPQHF
TRBV12-3/TRBV12-4	many	TRBD1	TRBJ1-5	TGTGCCAGCAGTTTCGGTCGGAGGGCAGGGGGAATTCAGCCCCAGCATTTT	CASSFGRRAGGIQPQHF
TRBV28	many	TRBD2	TRBJ2-2	TGTGCCAGCACGAGTCCGGGACTAGCGGGAAGGAACACCGGGGAGCTGTTTTTT	CASTSPGLAGRNTGELFF
TRBV7-9	NA	NA	TRBJ1-1	TGTGCCAGCAGCTTTGGGGGGAGCCCCTTGAACACTGAAGCTTTCTTT	CASSFGGSPLNTEAFF
TRBV18	NA	NA	TRBJ2-5	TGTGCCAGCTCACCACCGACCGAAGAGACCCAGTACTTC	CASSPPTEETQYF
TRBV5-1	few	NA	TRBJ2-7	TGCGCCAGCAGCTTGGCCTACAACTCCTACGAGCAGTACTTC	CASSLAYNSYEQYF
TRBV20-1	few	TRBD1	TRBJ2-7	TGCAGTGCTAGAGATGTCTTGGGACAGGGAACCGAGCAGTACTTC	CSARDVLGQGTEQYF
TRBV28	NA	NA	TRBJ1-2	TGTGCCAGCAGTGAGTCCTTACGGAATGGCTACACCTTC	CASSESLRNGYTF
TRBV12-3/TRBV12-4	many	TRBD1	TRBJ1-5	TGTGCCAGCAGTTCCGGACAGGGGCGAAATCAGCCCCAGCATTTT	CASSSGQGRNQPQHF
TRBV5-1	many	NA	TRBJ1-1	TGCGCCAGCAGCTTGTCCGGGTACACTGAAGCTTTCTTT	CASSLSGYTEAFF